This T cell receptor beta chain was sequenced in a study of identical twins. There are 14 residues in the CDR3. Trimming cost V 0 bases and J 12 bases; bases outside gene matches: 7. Germline loops: CDR1 SGDLS, CDR2 YYNGEE. Unique molecular identifiers were present on cDNA, and template switching added a universal primer site. TCRdb re-called the 5' RACE reads with MiXCR, one entry per CDR3 protein. This table holds just under 550,000 distinct CDR3 sequences, approximately 16% found once. This clonotype occurred a few times. A further study also used this sample, focusing on yellow fever vaccine responses in identical twins. From that report: Vaccine-induced T cell responses in twins were reportedly observed to appear partly convergent, partly personalized.

The sequencing sample was made of CD4+ T cells sorted from blood. This TCR came from a woman between 18 and 29 years old in good health. J is TRBJ2-1 and V is TRBV9, with 9 bases lining up with TRBD1. CDR3 bases: TGTGCCAGCAGCGTAGAAACAGGGGGCTCAGGGCAGTTCTTC. This codes for CASSVETGGSGQFF.